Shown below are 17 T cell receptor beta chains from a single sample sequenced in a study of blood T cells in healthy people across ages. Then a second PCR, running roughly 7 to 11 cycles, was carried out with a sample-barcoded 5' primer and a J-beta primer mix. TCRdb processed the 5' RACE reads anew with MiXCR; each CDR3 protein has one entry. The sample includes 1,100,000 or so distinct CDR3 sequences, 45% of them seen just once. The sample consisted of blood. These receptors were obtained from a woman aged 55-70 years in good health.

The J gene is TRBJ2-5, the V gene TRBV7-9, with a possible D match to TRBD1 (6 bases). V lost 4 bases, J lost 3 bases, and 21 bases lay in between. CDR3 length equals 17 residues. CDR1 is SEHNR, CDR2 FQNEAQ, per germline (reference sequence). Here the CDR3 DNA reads TGTGCCAGCAGCTCCCCCTCCCGGGTCCAGGGGAAAGAGACCCAGTACTTC. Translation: CASSSPSRVQGKETQYF.

The DNA of the CDR3 is TGCGCCAGCAGCTTGGCGACTAGCGGGAGGGCGCTCGCCTACGAGCAGTACTTC. As protein: CASSLATSGRALAYEQYF. The rearrangement uses TRBV5-1 and TRBJ2-4, with 14 bases identical to TRBD2. The J call may be in error: the DNA end matches TRBJ2-7 better. This CDR3 is built from 18 residues. Germline V lookup: CDR1 SGHRS, CDR2 YFSETQ.

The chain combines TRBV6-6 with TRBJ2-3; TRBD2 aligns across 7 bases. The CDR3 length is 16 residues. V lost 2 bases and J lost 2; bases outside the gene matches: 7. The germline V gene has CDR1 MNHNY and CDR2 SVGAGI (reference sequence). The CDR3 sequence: CASSYGGRGDTDTQYF. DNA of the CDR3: TGTGCCAGCAGTTACGGCGGGAGAGGGGACACAGATACGCAGTATTTT.

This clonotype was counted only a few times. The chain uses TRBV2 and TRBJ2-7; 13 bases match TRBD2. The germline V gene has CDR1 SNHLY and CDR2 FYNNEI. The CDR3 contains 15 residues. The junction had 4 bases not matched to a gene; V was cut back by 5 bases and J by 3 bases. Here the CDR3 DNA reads TGTGCCAGCAGTCAACTAGCGGGAGGGTACTACGAGCAGTACTTC. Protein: CASSQLAGGYYEQYF.

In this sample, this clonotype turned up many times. This CDR3 is CSARSLAGGREQFF. CDR3 in DNA: TGCAGTGCCCGGAGCCTAGCGGGAGGGAGGGAGCAGTTCTTC. The chain employs TRBV20-1 and TRBJ2-1; 12 nucleotides line up with TRBD2. Per the germline V gene, CDR1 is DFQATT and CDR2 is SNEGSKA (reference sequence). This CDR3 region has 14 residues. V trimming: 6 bases; J trimming: 10 bases; junction bases outside the gene matches: 10.

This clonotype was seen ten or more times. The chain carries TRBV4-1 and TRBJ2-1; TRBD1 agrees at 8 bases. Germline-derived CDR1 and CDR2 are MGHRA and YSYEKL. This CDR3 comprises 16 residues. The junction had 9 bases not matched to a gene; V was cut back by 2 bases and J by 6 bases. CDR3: CASSQQGATISNEQFF. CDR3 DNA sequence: TGCGCCAGCAGCCAACAGGGGGCCACTATCTCCAATGAGCAGTTCTTC.

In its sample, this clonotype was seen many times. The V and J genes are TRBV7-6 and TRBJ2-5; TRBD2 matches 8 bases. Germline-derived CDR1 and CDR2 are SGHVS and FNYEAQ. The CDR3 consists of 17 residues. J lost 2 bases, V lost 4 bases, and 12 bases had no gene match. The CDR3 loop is CASSSRVAGLVQETQYF. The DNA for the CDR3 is TGTGCCAGCAGCTCCCGGGTAGCGGGATTAGTTCAAGAGACCCAGTACTTC. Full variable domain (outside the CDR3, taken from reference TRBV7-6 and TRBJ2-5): GAGVSQSPRYKVTKRGQDVALRCDPISGHVSLYWYRQALGQGPEFLTYFNYEAQQDKSGLPNDRFSAERPEGSISTLTIQRTEQRDSAMYRCASSSRVAGLVQETQYFGPGTRLLVL.

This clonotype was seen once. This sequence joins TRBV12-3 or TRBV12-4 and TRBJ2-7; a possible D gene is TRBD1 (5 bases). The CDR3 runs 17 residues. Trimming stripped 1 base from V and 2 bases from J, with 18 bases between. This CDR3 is CASSLGSFGQDAYEQYF. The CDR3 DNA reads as TGTGCCAGCAGTTTAGGAAGTTTCGGACAAGACGCCTACGAGCAGTACTTC.

CDR3 amino acids: CSVSGATQGDMNTEAFF. The CDR3, as DNA: TGCAGCGTCTCTGGGGCCACGCAAGGAGACATGAACACTGAAGCTTTCTTT. The rearrangement uses TRBV29-1 and TRBJ1-1; possible D gene TRBD1, 5 bases. The CDR3 sequence is 17 residues long. Germline V gene lookup returns CDR1 SQVTM and CDR2 ANQGSEA. Deletions cut 6 bases from V and 0 bases from J, with 23 bases between. Full variable domain (rest looked up from reference TRBV29-1 and TRBJ1-1): SAVISQKPSRDICQRGTSLTIQCQVDSQVTMMFWYRQQPGQSLTLIATANQGSEATYESGFVIDKFPISRPNLTFSTLTVSNMSPEDSSIYLCSVSGATQGDMNTEAFFGQGTRLTVV.

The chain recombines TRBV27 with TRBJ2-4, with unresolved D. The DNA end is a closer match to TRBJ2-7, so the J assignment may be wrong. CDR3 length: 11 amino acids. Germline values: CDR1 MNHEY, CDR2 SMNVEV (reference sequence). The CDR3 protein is CASIDRGEQYF. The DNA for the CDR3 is TGTGCCAGCATCGACCGTGGCGAGCAGTACTTC.

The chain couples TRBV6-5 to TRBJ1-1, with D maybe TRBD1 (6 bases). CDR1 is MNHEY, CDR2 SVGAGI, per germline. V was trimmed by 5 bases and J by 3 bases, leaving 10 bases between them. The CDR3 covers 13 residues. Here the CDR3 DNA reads TGTGCCAGCAGTCGGACAGAATACACTGAAGCTTTCTTT. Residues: CASSRTEYTEAFF.

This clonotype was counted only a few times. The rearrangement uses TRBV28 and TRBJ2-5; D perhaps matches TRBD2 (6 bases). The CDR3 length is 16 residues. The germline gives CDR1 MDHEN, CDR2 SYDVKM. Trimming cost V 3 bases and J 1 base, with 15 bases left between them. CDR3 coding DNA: TGTGCCAGCAGTTTGGTGTGGGAGGCCCCCCAAGAGACCCAGTACTTC. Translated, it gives CASSLVWEAPQETQYF.

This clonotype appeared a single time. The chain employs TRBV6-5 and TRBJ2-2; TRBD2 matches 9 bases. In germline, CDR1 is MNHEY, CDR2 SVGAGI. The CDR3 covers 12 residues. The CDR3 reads CSTSGNTGELFF. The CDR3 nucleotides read TGTTCGACTAGCGGCAACACCGGGGAGCTGTTTTTT.

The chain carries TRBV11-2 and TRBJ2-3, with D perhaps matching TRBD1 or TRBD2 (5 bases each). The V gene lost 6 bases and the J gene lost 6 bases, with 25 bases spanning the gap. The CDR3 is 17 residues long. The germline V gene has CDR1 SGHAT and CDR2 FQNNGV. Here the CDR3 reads CASSQGRGSRAWDTQYF. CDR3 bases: TGTGCCAGCAGTCAAGGCCGGGGCAGCCGGGCTTGGGATACGCAGTATTTT. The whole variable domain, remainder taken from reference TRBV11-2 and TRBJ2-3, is EAGVAQSPRYKIIEKRQSVAFWCNPISGHATLYWYQQILGQGPKLLIQFQNNGVVDDSQLPKDRFSAERLKGVDSTLKIQPAKLEDSAVYLCASSQGRGSRAWDTQYFGPGTRLTVL.

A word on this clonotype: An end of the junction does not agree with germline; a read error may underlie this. CDR3: CSARGQGQETRYF. CDR3 DNA: TGCAGTGCTAGGGGACAGGGGCAAGAGACCCGGTACTTC. This chain joins TRBV20-1 and TRBJ2-5; 10 positions match TRBD1. CDR1 and CDR2 from the germline V gene are DFQATT and SNEGSKA (reference sequence). This CDR3 has 13 residues.

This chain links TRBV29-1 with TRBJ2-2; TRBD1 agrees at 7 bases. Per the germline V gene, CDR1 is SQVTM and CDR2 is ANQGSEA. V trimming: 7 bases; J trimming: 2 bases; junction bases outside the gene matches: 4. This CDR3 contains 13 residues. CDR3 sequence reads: CSAWTGNTGELFF. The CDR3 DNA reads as TGCAGCGCCTGGACAGGAAACACCGGGGAGCTGTTTTTT.

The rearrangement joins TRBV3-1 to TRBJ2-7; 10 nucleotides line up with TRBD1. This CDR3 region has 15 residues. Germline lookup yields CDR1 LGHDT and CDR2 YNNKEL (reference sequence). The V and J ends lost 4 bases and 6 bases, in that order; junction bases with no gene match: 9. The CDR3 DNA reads TGTGCCAGCAGCCCTGGAGGGACAGGGGCCGTCGAGCAGTACTTC. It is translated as CASSPGGTGAVEQYF.